This record covers a single T cell receptor (beta chain). Its antigen remains unidentified. This CDR3 region has 13 residues. Trimming removed 6 bases at V and 2 bases at J, with 5 bases between. Germline V lookup: CDR1 LNHDA, CDR2 SQIVND (reference sequence). This record belongs to a study of T cell responses to AZD1222 COVID-19 vaccine. Assay: immunoSEQ multiplex PCR; the TCRdb copy retains only in-frame clones and omits some. The data contain about 120,000 clones, approximately 83% of them singletons. General study findings and limits: Dominant CD4 TCR responses targeted spike regions 160-218 and 743-854.

This clonotype was sampled from an adult in good health. The chain has TRBV19 and TRBJ2-6; D unresolved. The sample in question was peripheral blood, obtained on day 0 of MenACWY control vaccination. The CDR3 DNA is TGTGCCAGTAGCATGACTGGGGCCAACGTCCTGACTTTC. It is translated as CASSMTGANVLTF.